Following are 26 T cell receptor beta chains from one sample sequenced in a study of T-cell memory formation after mild COVID-19. In TCRdb, the 5' RACE reads were re-called with MiXCR into one record per CDR3 protein. Among approximately 300,000 distinct CDR3 sequences listed, approximately 15% were seen once. Sequencing was carried out using PBMCs or a T cell subset sorted from them (not recorded which). Receptors were obtained from a man aged 18 to 35 who had mild COVID-19 (a few samples of this study predate the infection). Cell type and time point are not known.

This clonotype was seen repeatedly, ten times or more. The chain links TRBV5-1 to TRBJ2-7; D uncertain. The V and J ends lost 2 bases and 0 bases respectively, with 6 bases between them. There are 13 residues in the CDR3. From germline, CDR1 is SGHRS and CDR2 YFSETQ. The CDR3 DNA follows: TGCGCCAGCAGCTTCGGCGGCTCCTACGAGCAGTACTTC. It yields the protein CASSFGGSYEQYF. Complete variable domain (other parts from reference TRBV5-1 and TRBJ2-7): KAGVTQTPRYLIKTRGQQVTLSCSPISGHRSVSWYQQTPGQGLQFLFEYFSETQRNKGNFPGRFSGRQFSNSRSEMNVSTLELGDSALYLCASSFGGSYEQYFGPGTRLTVT.

V gene TRBV28 combines with J gene TRBJ2-3; D uncertain. The V gene's germline CDR1 is MDHEN and CDR2 SYDVKM. This CDR3 has 14 amino acids. V shed 3 bases and J shed 0 bases, with 7 bases lying between them. CDR3 bases: TGTGCCAGCAGTTTTCCGACTAGCACAGATACGCAGTATTTT. This translates into CASSFPTSTDTQYF.

The chain has TRBV4-1 and TRBJ2-7, with a weak D call TRBD1 (6 bases). The CDR3 is 14 amino acids. Germline CDR1 is MGHRA and CDR2 is YSYEKL. V was trimmed by 0 bases and J by 1 base, leaving 7 bases between them. CDR3 sequence reads: CASSQEDSSYEQYV. CDR3 sequence (DNA): TGCGCCAGCAGCCAAGAGGACAGTTCCTACGAGCAGTACGTC.

V is TRBV4-1 and J is TRBJ2-7, with TRBD2 as a possible D gene (5 bases). CDR1 is MGHRA, CDR2 YSYEKL, per germline. Trimming took 4 bases from V and 0 from J, leaving 10 bases between them. This CDR3 is built from 14 residues. CDR3 in DNA: TGCGCCAGCAGCCGGACCCGGGACTCCTACGAGCAGTACGTC. This codes for CASSRTRDSYEQYV.

This chain joins TRBV5-1 and TRBJ1-4; D uncertain. The germline V gene has CDR1 SGHRS and CDR2 YFSETQ. This CDR3 has 15 amino acids. V was pared by 0 bases and J by 8 bases, with 14 bases between. The CDR3 bases are TGCGCCAGCAGCTTGGTTTCTAACGTACACGAAAAACTGTTTTTT. This encodes CASSLVSNVHEKLFF.

This clonotype has only a few counts. The chain uses TRBV3-1 and TRBJ2-7; D might be TRBD1 (6 bases). The ends were cut back, 3 bases at V and 2 bases at J, with 8 bases in the middle. CDR3 length: 13 residues. Germline CDR1 is LGHDT and CDR2 is YNNKEL (reference sequence). CDR3 DNA sequence: TGTGCCAGCAGCCAGCCAGGGGCCTACGAGCAGTACTTC. Amino acid sequence: CASSQPGAYEQYF.

This clonotype was observed at least ten times. CDR3: CASSLEPLVGAFF. The DNA for the CDR3 is TGCGCCAGCAGCTTGGAACCCCTAGTTGGAGCTTTCTTT. This chain connects TRBV5-1 to TRBJ1-1; no reliable D call. Germline CDR1 is SGHRS and CDR2 is YFSETQ. This CDR3 is built from 13 residues. V dropped 0 bases and J dropped 10 bases, with 13 bases sitting between them. Full variable domain (outside the CDR3, taken from reference TRBV5-1 and TRBJ1-1): KAGVTQTPRYLIKTRGQQVTLSCSPISGHRSVSWYQQTPGQGLQFLFEYFSETQRNKGNFPGRFSGRQFSNSRSEMNVSTLELGDSALYLCASSLEPLVGAFFGQGTRLTVV.

The chain is built from TRBV10-1 and TRBJ2-3; 9 bases map to TRBD2. Unmatched junction bases numbered 11, after V lost 3 bases and J lost 7 bases. Germline V gene lookup returns CDR1 WNHNN and CDR2 SYGVQD (reference sequence). There are 16 residues in the CDR3. The DNA of the CDR3 is TGCGCCAGCAGTGATGTCCAGCGGGGGGTTGTGAATACGCAGTATTTT. As protein: CASSDVQRGVVNTQYF.

This chain uses TRBV14 with TRBJ1-1; D gene ambiguous. V lost 2 bases and J 4 bases, leaving 8 bases between the germline ends. CDR1 and CDR2 from the germline V gene are SGHDN and FVKESK. CDR3 length: 13 amino acids. The CDR3 region is CASSQYEGTEAFF. CDR3 nucleotides: TGTGCCAGCAGCCAATACGAGGGCACTGAAGCTTTCTTT.

This clonotype was seen more than once but under ten times. This sequence joins TRBV9 and TRBJ2-5, with 13 positions matching TRBD2. V was pared by 3 bases and J by 5 bases, with 7 bases of the junction left unmatched. The germline V gene has CDR1 SGDLS and CDR2 YYNGEE. CDR3 length: 16 residues. CDR3 residues: CASSGGTSGEGETQYF. The CDR3 DNA sequence: TGTGCCAGCAGCGGGGGGACTAGCGGGGAGGGGGAGACCCAGTACTTC.

The chain employs TRBV5-1 and TRBJ2-3, with D tentatively TRBD1 or TRBD2 (5 bases each). V lost 4 bases and J lost 5, with 11 bases in between. Germline lookup yields CDR1 SGHRS and CDR2 YFSETQ. The CDR3 is 13 amino acids. The CDR3 DNA reads as TGCGCCAGCAGCCGGGGACCCCAAGATACGCAGTATTTT. This sequence encodes CASSRGPQDTQYF.

This clonotype was counted only a few times. The chain has TRBV10-3 and TRBJ2-2; no clear D. Germline CDR1 is ENHRY and CDR2 is SYGVKD. Between the trimmed V and J ends, which lost 0 bases and 3 bases, there was a span of 14 bases. This CDR3 spans 17 amino acids. DNA of the CDR3: TGTGCCATCAGTGAGTCCCGTCCCTTCGCCGACACCGGGGAGCTGTTTTTT. Encoded protein: CAISESRPFADTGELFF.

This chain joins TRBV7-6 and TRBJ1-1, with D perhaps matching TRBD1 (5 bases). The CDR3 totals 18 residues. The V gene's germline CDR1 is SGHVS and CDR2 FNYEAQ. V lost 1 base to trimming and J lost 0 bases, with 18 bases between them. CDR3 sequence reads: CASSLVPGGENMNTEAFF. In nucleotides, the CDR3 is TGTGCCAGCAGCTTAGTCCCGGGGGGGGAGAACATGAACACTGAAGCTTTCTTT.

The rearrangement uses TRBV4-1 and TRBJ2-1; D gene uncertain. CDR1 MGHRA and CDR2 YSYEKL come from the germline V gene. V was pared by 2 bases and J by 2 bases, with 7 bases between. CDR3 length: 14 residues. CDR3 sequence reads: CASSQRTPYNEQFF. The CDR3 DNA reads as TGCGCCAGCAGCCAACGGACCCCCTACAATGAGCAGTTCTTC.

This clonotype was detected many times. V and J are TRBV20-1 and TRBJ1-6; D not resolved. Germline CDR1 DFQATT, CDR2 SNEGSKA (reference sequence). This CDR3 is built from 13 residues. V was clipped by 1 base and J by 6 bases, with 7 bases between them. DNA of the CDR3: TGCAGTGCTAGAGCCGAATTTAATTCACCCCTCCACTTT. Amino acids: CSARAEFNSPLHF.

The rearrangement uses TRBV20-1 and TRBJ1-1; D ambiguous. CDR3 length equals 14 residues. V lost 0 bases and J 1 base, leaving 9 bases between the germline ends. The V gene's germline CDR1 is DFQATT and CDR2 SNEGSKA (reference sequence). The CDR3 bases are TGCAGTGCTAGAGATCTACGGGGGAACACTGAAGCTTTCTTT. Its translation: CSARDLRGNTEAFF.

This clonotype was detected a few times. The V call is TRBV4-3, the J call TRBJ2-6; D remains unclear. V dropped 1 base and J dropped 1 base, with 5 bases sitting between them. CDR3 length: 15 residues. Germline V lookup: CDR1 LGHNA, CDR2 YSLEER. The CDR3 DNA reads as TGCGCCAGCAGCCAAGGGGCATCTGGGGCCAACGTCCTGACTTTC. Translation gives CASSQGASGANVLTF.

This clonotype came up a few times. V is TRBV3-1 and J is TRBJ1-6, with a tentative D call TRBD1 (6 bases). Germline CDR1 reads LGHDT; CDR2 reads YNNKEL (reference sequence). V lost 1 base, J lost 14 bases, and 21 bases lay in between. The CDR3 extends over 16 amino acids. CDR3: CASSQGRGGGFKSLHF. In DNA, the CDR3 is TGTGCCAGCAGCCAAGGTAGAGGGGGGGGATTCAAATCCCTCCACTTT.

V gene TRBV29-1 combines with J gene TRBJ2-1; D gene unclear. CDR1 is SQVTM, CDR2 ANQGSEA, per germline. The CDR3 has 12 amino acids. Trimming removed 4 bases at V and 6 bases at J, with 10 bases between. The CDR3, as DNA: TGCAGCGTTGGGGGTTGGGTCAATGAGCAGTTCTTC. This gives the protein CSVGGWVNEQFF.

This clonotype was detected a few times. The chain joins TRBV7-2 to TRBJ1-2; 7 nucleotides line up with TRBD1. Germline V gives CDR1 SGHTA, CDR2 FQGNSA. This CDR3 is built from 14 residues. V was pared by 5 bases and J by 5 bases, with 8 bases of the junction left unmatched. CDR3 bases: TGTGCCAGCAGCCCTGACAGGGCCAGTTATGGCTACACCTTC. The encoded protein is CASSPDRASYGYTF.

This clonotype was recorded at least ten times. V gene TRBV12-3 or TRBV12-4 combines with J gene TRBJ1-3; D gene ambiguous. Trimming pared 4 bases from V and 0 bases from J, leaving 10 bases between. This CDR3 is built from 15 residues. The CDR3 sequence: CASSYGSSSGNTIYF. The CDR3 DNA sequence: TGTGCCAGCAGTTACGGCAGTTCCTCTGGAAACACCATATATTTT.

This clonotype was seen a handful of times. The gene calls are TRBV7-9 and TRBJ1-5; D ambiguous. The CDR3 spans 13 residues. Trimming shortened V by 4 bases and J by 6 bases, and 10 bases separated the two germline ends. Per the germline V gene, CDR1 is SEHNR and CDR2 is FQNEAQ (reference sequence). The CDR3, as DNA: TGTGCCAGCAGCTCGGCGTGGGGTCAGCCCCAGCATTTT. Its protein product is CASSSAWGQPQHF.

This clonotype showed up just a few times. The V gene is TRBV7-2, the J gene TRBJ2-5; no clear D gene. The CDR3 is made up of 13 amino acids. In germline, CDR1 is SGHTA, CDR2 FQGNSA. Between the trimmed V and J ends, which lost 6 bases and 3 bases, there was a span of 11 bases. CDR3 amino acids: CASRPFLEETQYF. The DNA for the CDR3 is TGTGCCAGCAGGCCTTTTCTAGAAGAGACCCAGTACTTC. The whole variable domain, filled in from reference TRBV7-2 and TRBJ2-5, reads GAGVSQSPSNKVTEKGKDVELRCDPISGHTALYWYRQSLGQGLEFLIYFQGNSAPDKSGLPSDRFSAERTGGSVSTLTIQRTQQEDSAVYLCASRPFLEETQYFGPGTRLLVL.

V usage is TRBV19 and J usage is TRBJ1-1, with D possibly being TRBD1 (5 bases). Per germline, CDR1 LNHDA and CDR2 SQIVND (reference sequence). The V end lost 4 bases, the J end lost 5 bases, and 11 bases lay between the germline ends. This CDR3 is 13 amino acids long. The CDR3 DNA is TGTGCCAGTAGTACCCAGGGTTGGACTGAAGCTTTCTTT. This codes for CASSTQGWTEAFF.

This clonotype was found many times. The rearrangement uses TRBV7-2 and TRBJ2-3, with unresolved D. CDR1 and CDR2 (germline): SGHTA, FQGNSA. The V and J ends lost 9 bases and 1 base respectively, with 14 bases between them. The length of the CDR3 is 14 residues. Here the CDR3 DNA reads TGTGCCAGTTCCTCCCCCTGGGGCACAGATACGCAGTATTTT. Encoded protein: CASSSPWGTDTQYF.

The gene calls are TRBV20-1 and TRBJ2-1; 13 bases align to TRBD2. The germline CDR1 and CDR2 sequences are DFQATT and SNEGSKA (reference sequence). CDR3 length: 20 amino acids. Trimming removed 6 bases from V and 0 bases from J; junction bases left unmatched: 17. DNA for the CDR3: TGCAGTGCGGGGCTCCGACTAGCGGGGGGCCCATCCAGCTCCTACAATGAGCAGTTCTTC. Translation: CSAGLRLAGGPSSSYNEQFF.